A selection of T cell receptor beta chains follows, all from one sample in a study of breast tumors, draining lymph nodes, adjacent tissues. A single record per CDR3 protein comes from TCRdb applying MiXCR to the multiplex PCR reads. This table has 200,000 or so distinct CDR3 sequences, 31% appearing once. Sequencing input: axillary lymph node tissue. These receptors all come from a female donor with breast cancer. Some clones in this sample may be carry-over from other donors' samples. The CDR3 runs from the conserved cysteine through the conserved F or W. Fields, in order: clone size, V gene, J gene, D gene, CDR3 DNA, CDR3 protein. D genes are given only for firm matches. Size values are once, few and many counts, or a class for expanded clones, and some rows have none.

many	TRBV7-3	TRBJ2-1	.	TGTGCCAGCAGCCCGACCGGGGACCTCTACAATGAGCAGTTCTTC	CASSPTGDLYNEQFF
many	TRBV7-8	TRBJ2-1	.	TGTGCCAGCAGCGTCCCGGGTTCTTACCTTGAGCAGTTCTTC	CASSVPGSYLEQFF
medium-sized	TRBV10-2	TRBJ2-3	.	TGCGCCAGCAGTGAGTCCACAGATACGCAGTATTTT	CASSESTDTQYF
many	TRBV5-8	TRBJ2-7	.	TGTGCCAGCAGCTTGCCCGAATCGAGCGAGCAGTACTTC	CASSLPESSEQYF
.	TRBV12-3/TRBV12-4	TRBJ2-5	.	TGTGCCAGCCAGGGGAACTCTCAAGAGGCCCAGTACTTC	CASQGNSQEAQYF
many	TRBV3-1	TRBJ1-6	.	TGTGCCAGCAGCCGGGGGACGGGCTGGAGTAATTCACCCCTCCACTTT	CASSRGTGWSNSPLHF
many	TRBV20-1	TRBJ2-3	TRBD2	TGCAGTGCCCGCTACCGACTAGCGGGGGCCACAGATACGCAGTATTTT	CSARYRLAGATDTQYF
once	TRBV25-1	TRBJ1-5	.	TGTGCCAGCAGTGCTAGTTCTGGGACCGTTAGCAATCAGCCCCAGCATTTT	CASSASSGTVSNQPQHF
.	TRBV7-8	TRBJ2-3	TRBD2	TGTGCCAGCAGCTTAGTTCCGGGACTAGCGGGGGGGATCACAGATACGCAGTATTTT	CASSLVPGLAGGITDTQYF
.	TRBV9	TRBJ2-5	.	TGTGCCAGCAGCGTAGGGGCCGTGGTTCAAGGGGGGCGCCAAGAGACCCAGTACTTC	CASSVGAVVQGGRQETQYF
.	TRBV9	TRBJ2-5	TRBD1	TGTGCCAGCAGCCCCAGCGGGACAGGGGTCGAAAAAGAGACCCAGTACTTC	CASSPSGTGVEKETQYF
.	TRBV20-1	TRBJ1-2	.	TGCAGTGCTAGAGACGGGCGCTCCCTCTATGGCTACACCTTC	CSARDGRSLYGYTF
many	TRBV7-3	TRBJ2-3	.	TGTGCCAGCAGCCCAGGGGCTAGCGGCCACGGAGGTGATACGCAGTATTTT	CASSPGASGHGGDTQYF
.	TRBV28	TRBJ2-5	TRBD2	TGTGCCAGCAGTCCGGGGGGGGCTTACCAAGAGACCCAGTACTTC	CASSPGGAYQETQYF
.	TRBV9	TRBJ2-1	TRBD2	TGTGCCAGCAGCGCCTCTAGCGGGAAGATAAATGAGCAGTTCTTC	CASSASSGKINEQFF
many	TRBV29-1	TRBJ1-2	.	TGCAGCGTTCGGGGGCAGGGGCTAACTAACTATGGCTACACCTTC	CSVRGQGLTNYGYTF
once	TRBV11-2	TRBJ2-5	TRBD2	TGTGCCATCAGCCGCCCCGGGACTAGCGTGCAAGGGACCCAGTACTTC	CAISRPGTSVQGTQYF
many	TRBV28	TRBJ1-5	.	TGTGCCAGCCGACCTGGGAGGGGGAACAACAATCAGCCCCAGCATTTT	CASRPGRGNNNQPQHF
many	TRBV10-3	TRBJ2-7	.	TGTGCCCTCAGCCCAGGGGACTACTCCTACGAGCAGTACTTC	CALSPGDYSYEQYF
many	TRBV4-1	TRBJ1-4	.	TGCGCCAGCAGCCAAACACAGGGAGAAAAACTGTTTTTT	CASSQTQGEKLFF
.	TRBV7-9	TRBJ2-3	.	TGTGCCAGCAGCTTAGGAATGGGGGGCCGCACAGATACGCAGTATTTT	CASSLGMGGRTDTQYF
.	TRBV7-3	TRBJ2-7	.	.	CASSFYICGGSGTYEQYF
.	TRBV6-5	TRBJ2-1	.	TGTGCCAGCAGTGCTGGCGGAGCTCCCTTCAATGAGCAGTTCTTC	CASSAGGAPFNEQFF
many	TRBV6-5	TRBJ2-5	TRBD2	TGTGCCAGCAGCCGGGACTACGCGTTCCAAGAGACCCAGTACTTC	CASSRDYAFQETQYF
many	TRBV10-2	TRBJ2-6	.	TGCGCCAGCTCCCCCCAGGAGGGAGTAAGTGACGGGGCCAACGTCCTGACTTTC	CASSPQEGVSDGANVLTF
many	TRBV2	TRBJ1-2	.	TGTGCCAGCACTTGGGAGGACTACACCTTC	CASTWEDYTF
.	TRBV20-1	TRBJ2-7	TRBD1	TGCAGTGCTAGAGTACCTTCTCCGGGACAGGGGGCCTACGAGCAGTACTTC	CSARVPSPGQGAYEQYF
many	TRBV4-1	TRBJ2-5	TRBD2	TGCGCCAGCAGCCTACACGGGACTACGAGGGGACAAGAGACCCAGTACTTC	CASSLHGTTRGQETQYF
few	TRBV27	TRBJ2-2	.	TGTGCCAGCAGTTTGAAGGGCAACACGAACACCGGGGAGCTGTTTTTT	CASSLKGNTNTGELFF
many	TRBV10-3	TRBJ2-5	.	TGTGCCATCAGTGATTCGTTGGCAGAGACCCAGTACTTC	CAISDSLAETQYF
many	TRBV6-5	TRBJ2-2	TRBD2	TGTGCCAGCAGTTACTCTCCGGCGGGAGCGGTAACCGGGGAGCTGTTTTTT	CASSYSPAGAVTGELFF
many	TRBV5-1	TRBJ1-2	.	TGCGCCAGCAGCTTGGGGACACAGGGAGAGGCGATCTATGGCTACACCTTC	CASSLGTQGEAIYGYTF
many	TRBV4-3	TRBJ2-3	.	TGCGCCAGCAGTCGCTTAGAGGTTACAGATACGCAGTATTTT	CASSRLEVTDTQYF
.	TRBV5-1	TRBJ2-7	.	TGCGCCAGCAGAAAGGACCACCTCTCCTACGAGCAGTACTTC	CASRKDHLSYEQYF